This TCR beta chain was profiled in a study of T cell responses to AZD1222 COVID-19 vaccine. General study findings and limits: Rises in breadth and depth of Spike-specific TCRs came after two AZD1222 doses.

On this clone itself: Its matching antigen is unknown.

This CDR3 spans 14 amino acids. Germline assignment: CDR1 MNHEY and CDR2 SVGAGI. V lost 7 bases and J lost 6; bases outside the gene matches: 5. The repertoire was sequenced with immunoSEQ multiplex PCR; TCRdb's copy has only in-frame clones and lacks some. The sample contains under 150,000 clones, about 88% of which appear only once. This TCR was sampled from an adult in good health. The chain couples TRBV6-5 to TRBJ2-2; 10 bases are a match to TRBD2. The specimen was peripheral blood, collected on day 0 of AZD1222 vaccination. The CDR3 reads CASKRGGSAGELFF. DNA of the CDR3: TGTGCCAGCAAGCGGGGGGGCTCAGCCGGGGAGCTGTTTTTT.